This TCR beta chain originates from a study of identifying expanded T cells in peripheral blood. Healthy donors had no documented immune events, such as infections, while sampled. The CDR3 spans 15 residues. CDR1 and CDR2 (germline): SNHLY, FYNNEI. The germline V and J ends were trimmed by 1 base and 6 bases, with 15 bases remaining between them. Measured with immunoSEQ multiplex PCR; TCRdb has only the in-frame clones, and not every one. The sample gives approximately 110,000 clones, roughly 89% of which show up once; around 17% is in the top ten. The sequenced sample consisted of blood. This clonotype was sampled from a person aged 18 to 70 in good health. The chain links TRBV2 to TRBJ1-2; weak D call: TRBD1 (5 bases). CDR3 sequence: CASSEGGTLRNGYTF. In DNA, the CDR3 is TGTGCCAGCAGTGAAGGAGGGACTCTAAGAAATGGCTACACCTTC.